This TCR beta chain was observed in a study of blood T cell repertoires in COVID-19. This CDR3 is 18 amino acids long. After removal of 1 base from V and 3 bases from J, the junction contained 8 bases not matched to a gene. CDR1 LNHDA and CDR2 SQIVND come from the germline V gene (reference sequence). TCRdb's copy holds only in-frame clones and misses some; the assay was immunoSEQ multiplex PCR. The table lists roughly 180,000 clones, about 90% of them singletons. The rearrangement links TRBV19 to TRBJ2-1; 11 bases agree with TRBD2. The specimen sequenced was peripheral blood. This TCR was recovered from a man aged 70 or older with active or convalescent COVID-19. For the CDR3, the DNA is TGTGCCAGTAGTATAGCCCCCCTTAGCGGGAGGGGCTACAATGAGCAGTTCTTC. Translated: CASSIAPLSGRGYNEQFF.